The next 17 T cell receptor beta chains were all read from a single sample in a study of blood T cell repertoires in COVID-19. TCRdb's table, derived via immunoSEQ multiplex PCR, lists solely in-frame clones and lacks some. The sample carries more than 200,000 clones, roughly 90% recorded once. The sequencing sample was made of peripheral blood. All receptors come from a human donor in a cohort sampled during active COVID-19.

This clone was recorded only once. The CDR3 DNA sequence: TGTGCCAGTACCATCATCACGGGACAGGGCCGATTCGCTGGCTACACCTTC. Translated, it gives CASTIITGQGRFAGYTF. The V and J genes are TRBV19 and TRBJ1-2, with 9 bases fitting TRBD1. With 7 bases clipped from V and 7 bases from J, the junction kept 19 bases outside the gene matches. Germline lookup yields CDR1 LNHDA and CDR2 SQIVND (reference sequence). The CDR3 has 17 amino acids.

J is TRBJ1-1 and V is TRBV19; D call uncertain. Germline CDR1 LNHDA, CDR2 SQIVND (reference sequence). The CDR3 contains 13 residues. Trimming pared 3 bases from V and 7 bases from J, leaving 12 bases between. The CDR3 region is CASSILRGNEAFF. As DNA, the CDR3 is TGTGCCAGTAGTATCCTCCGCGGGAATGAAGCTTTCTTT.

V is TRBV5-1 and J is TRBJ2-5; D is possibly TRBD1 (6 bases). V was shortened by 4 bases and J by 4 bases, with 8 bases between the two germline ends. The CDR3 spans 12 residues. The germline gives CDR1 SGHRS, CDR2 YFSETQ. This chain's CDR3 is CASSLQGETQYF. DNA of the CDR3: TGCGCCAGCAGCCTACAGGGAGAGACCCAGTACTTC.

This sequence joins TRBV6-5 and TRBJ2-7, with D perhaps matching TRBD1 (6 bases). The CDR3 runs 14 residues. Trimming stripped 6 bases from V and 4 bases from J, with 16 bases between. CDR1 and CDR2 (germline): MNHEY, SVGAGI. The DNA of the CDR3 is TGTGCCAGCAGGGGTACAGGGCTCGGATACGAGCAGTACTTC. Translated: CASRGTGLGYEQYF.

J is TRBJ1-1 and V is TRBV6-5; perhaps TRBD1 as D (5 bases). Germline V CDR1 and CDR2: MNHEY, SVGAGI. This CDR3 contains 12 residues. V gave up 4 bases and J gave up 3 bases, with 6 bases separating them. CDR3 in amino acids: CASSFRDTEAFF. The CDR3 DNA follows: TGTGCCAGCAGTTTCAGGGACACTGAAGCTTTCTTT.

A single count supports this clone. CDR3 bases: TGCGCCAGCAGCCAAATCGTCGCGGGACAGAAGAACACTGAAGCTTTCTTT. Protein: CASSQIVAGQKNTEAFF. The chain couples TRBV4-3 to TRBJ1-1; TRBD1 aligns across 7 bases. Trimming removed 2 bases from V and 1 base from J; junction bases left unmatched: 10. Germline-derived CDR1 and CDR2 are LGHNA and YSLEER. The length of the CDR3 is 17 residues.

This chain joins TRBV7-9 and TRBJ2-6; 7 nucleotides align to TRBD1. Germline V CDR1 and CDR2: SEHNR, FQNEAQ (reference sequence). The CDR3 runs 17 residues. The V gene end was trimmed by 3 bases and the J gene end by 0 bases; junction bases not matched to a gene: 5. CDR3 DNA: TGTGCCAGCAGCTTGGGACAGTCCTTCTCTGGGGCCAACGTCCTGACTTTC. This translates into CASSLGQSFSGANVLTF.

The chain uses TRBV28 and TRBJ2-4; TRBD1 matches 7 bases. The ends lost 6 bases at V and 1 base at J; junction bases unmatched: 9. Per the germline V gene, CDR1 is MDHEN and CDR2 is SYDVKM. The CDR3 contains 16 residues. The CDR3: CASRRRQGDAKNIQYF. The DNA for the CDR3 is TGTGCCAGCAGGCGCCGACAGGGCGATGCCAAAAACATTCAGTACTTC.

This clone occurred a few times. The chain has TRBV29-1 and TRBJ2-4, with D hard to call. Germline assignment: CDR1 SQVTM and CDR2 ANQGSEA. Deletions cut 1 base from V and 6 bases from J, with 13 bases between. The CDR3 contains 14 residues. CDR3 sequence reads: CSVEAMGTLNIQYF. CDR3 nucleotide sequence: TGCAGCGTTGAAGCTATGGGCACCCTAAACATTCAGTACTTC.

The rearrangement links TRBV6-5 to TRBJ2-7; 7 bases agree with TRBD2. Germline-derived CDR1 and CDR2 are MNHEY and SVGAGI. Germline trimming cut 5 bases from V and 5 bases from J; bases unmatched to any gene: 6. The CDR3 runs to 13 residues. CDR3 in amino acids: CASSPRTSNEQYF. DNA of the CDR3: TGTGCCAGCAGTCCCCGGACTAGTAACGAGCAGTACTTC.

The CDR3 DNA reads as TGTGCCAGCAGTTTCATATGGGGGCCGTATGGCTACACCTTC. Translating it yields CASSFIWGPYGYTF. The V gene is TRBV28, the J gene TRBJ1-2; D is possibly TRBD1 (6 bases). The germline gives CDR1 MDHEN, CDR2 SYDVKM. The V and J ends lost 3 bases and 5 bases respectively, with 13 bases between them. The CDR3 has 14 amino acids.

This clone was recorded once. The genes are TRBV19 and TRBJ2-1; D not certain. The CDR3 extends over 15 amino acids. Trimming cost V 2 bases and J 6 bases, with 14 bases left between them. Germline CDR1 LNHDA, CDR2 SQIVND (reference sequence). For the CDR3, the DNA is TGTGCCAGTAGTATAAATGAGTTTGGTGTCAATGAGCAGTTCTTC. Translated: CASSINEFGVNEQFF.

This sequence joins TRBV12-3 or TRBV12-4 and TRBJ2-7, with a possible D match to TRBD2 (6 bases). V lost 5 bases and J lost 5, with 13 bases in between. The CDR3 extends over 13 amino acids. The CDR3 DNA reads TGTGCCAGCAGTAGGGGACTGACCAACGAGCAGTACTTC. Its translation is CASSRGLTNEQYF.

This clone was detected only once. The CDR3 DNA reads TGTGCCAGTAGAACAGGGGGCTCCTACGAGCAGTACTTC. Translating it yields CASRTGGSYEQYF. The chain employs TRBV19 and TRBJ2-7; 8 bases fit TRBD1. The CDR3 consists of 13 residues. The germline V gene encodes CDR1 LNHDA and CDR2 SQIVND (reference sequence). Unmatched junction bases numbered 1, after V lost 6 bases and J lost 0 bases. The whole variable domain, remainder taken from reference TRBV19 and TRBJ2-7, is DGGITQSPKYLFRKEGQNVTLSCEQNLNHDAMYWYRQDPGQGLRLIYYSQIVNDFQKGDIAEGYSVSREKKESFPLTVTSAQKNPTAFYLCASRTGGSYEQYFGPGTRLTVT.

The chain joins TRBV30 to TRBJ2-5; 10 nucleotides match TRBD2. The CDR3 sequence is 15 residues long. CDR1 GTSNPN and CDR2 SVGIG come from the germline V gene (reference sequence). After removal of 5 bases from V and 5 bases from J, the junction contained 11 bases not matched to a gene. Here the CDR3 reads CAWVSGRTLRETQYF. CDR3 DNA sequence: TGTGCCTGGGTTAGCGGGAGGACCCTCCGGGAGACCCAGTACTTC.

This chain links TRBV7-2 with TRBJ1-1; a weak D match, TRBD1 (5 bases). The germline CDR1 and CDR2 sequences are SGHTA and FQGNSA. The V gene lost 5 bases and the J gene lost 4 bases, with 14 bases spanning the gap. The CDR3 is 14 residues long. The CDR3 is CASSPNGGFTEAFF. The DNA for the CDR3 is TGTGCCAGCAGCCCCAACGGGGGGTTCACTGAAGCTTTCTTT.

In DNA form, the CDR3 reads TGTGCCAGCAGTTCATCTGCGACAGCCTATGGCTACACCTTC. Protein sequence: CASSSSATAYGYTF. This chain joins TRBV6-5 and TRBJ1-2; D perhaps matches TRBD1 (5 bases). V lost 4 bases, J lost 4 bases, and 13 bases lay in between. Germline V gives CDR1 MNHEY, CDR2 SVGAGI. The CDR3 runs 14 residues.